Shown below are 13 T cell receptor beta chains from a single sample sequenced in a study of blood T cell repertoires in COVID-19. Here immunoSEQ multiplex PCR was the method, and the copy in TCRdb shows in-frame clones only, minus some. This sample yields 75,000 to 95,000 clones, of which less than 85% are seen a single time; about 3.9% belongs to the top ten. What was sequenced was peripheral blood. These receptors were collected from a man aged 65 to 85 with COVID-19, enrolled during active disease.

This clone was counted only a few times. The V call is TRBV30, the J call TRBJ2-3; possible D gene TRBD2, 6 bases. The germline V gene has CDR1 GTSNPN and CDR2 SVGIG (reference sequence). This CDR3 comprises 15 residues. V lost 3 bases, J lost 4 bases, and 17 bases lay in between. The CDR3 reads CAWSGGGRKADTQYF. As DNA, the CDR3 is TGTGCCTGGAGCGGGGGAGGAAGGAAGGCAGATACGCAGTATTTT.

The chain has TRBV7-6 and TRBJ2-7; TRBD1 agrees at 7 bases. The CDR3 extends over 15 amino acids. J gave up 2 bases and V 5 bases, and 9 bases lay outside the gene matches. Germline V gene sequence: CDR1 SGHVS, CDR2 FNYEAQ. CDR3 nucleotides: TGTGCCAGCAGCCCCCAACGAGGGGGCACCTACGAGCAGTACTTC. Protein sequence: CASSPQRGGTYEQYF.

This clone was counted a few times. J is TRBJ1-5 and V is TRBV20-1, with 7 bases fitting TRBD1. Germline CDR1 and CDR2: DFQATT and SNEGSKA (reference sequence). This CDR3 has 15 residues. The V gene end was trimmed by 3 bases and the J gene end by 3 bases; junction bases not matched to a gene: 8. The CDR3: CSASAMTGNNQPQHF. DNA for the CDR3: TGCAGTGCTAGTGCTATGACAGGGAACAATCAGCCCCAGCATTTT.

V is TRBV12-5 and J is TRBJ2-5, with TRBD2 matching over 10 bases. Germline lookup yields CDR1 LGHNT and CDR2 FRNRAP. There are 14 residues in the CDR3. Trimming cost V 5 bases and J 5 bases; bases outside gene matches: 5. CDR3 loop: CASGHSGRAETQYF. CDR3 DNA: TGTGCTAGTGGTCACAGCGGGAGGGCCGAGACCCAGTACTTC. The full variable domain, completed using reference TRBV12-5 and TRBJ2-5, is DARVTQTPRHKVTEMGQEVTMRCQPILGHNTVFWYRQTMMQGLELLAYFRNRAPLDDSGMPKDRFSAEMPDATLATLKIQPSEPRDSAVYFCASGHSGRAETQYFGPGTRLLVL.

The rearrangement joins TRBV27 to TRBJ2-7, with a weak D call TRBD1 (6 bases). Germline CDR1 and CDR2: MNHEY and SMNVEV (reference sequence). CDR3 length: 11 amino acids. The V gene lost 7 bases and the J gene lost 5 bases, with 9 bases spanning the gap. The CDR3 sequence: CASTQGNEQYF. CDR3 nucleotides: TGTGCCAGCACCCAGGGGAACGAGCAGTACTTC.

J is TRBJ2-7 and V is TRBV18; TRBD2 matches at 13 bases. The CDR3 sequence is 16 residues long. Germline lookup yields CDR1 KGHSH and CDR2 LQKENI. The trim removed 3 bases at V and 5 bases at J, leaving 7 bases unmatched. CDR3: CASSPPLAGGPHEQYF. The CDR3 DNA reads as TGTGCCAGCTCACCCCCACTAGCGGGAGGGCCCCACGAGCAGTACTTC.

This clone turned up a few times. The chain is built from TRBV15 and TRBJ2-2, with 7 bases fitting TRBD1. Germline-derived CDR1 and CDR2 are LNHNV and YYDKDF (reference sequence). CDR3 length: 17 amino acids. The V and J ends lost 0 bases and 4 bases, in that order; junction bases with no gene match: 8. CDR3 DNA sequence: TGTGCCACCAGCAGAGATGGAAGGGGGCGAGGCACCGGGGAGCTGTTTTTT. It is translated as CATSRDGRGRGTGELFF.

This clone has at least ten counts. This chain links TRBV7-8 with TRBJ2-1; D is perhaps TRBD1 (5 bases). V lost 1 base to trimming and J lost 3 bases, with 10 bases between them. The CDR3 has 15 amino acids. Germline loops: CDR1 SGHVS, CDR2 FQNEAQ. The CDR3, as DNA: TGTGCCAGCAGCTTAGGACAGTTCCTCTACAATGAGCAGTTCTTC. It translates to CASSLGQFLYNEQFF.

The genes are TRBV4-3 and TRBJ2-2; TRBD1 matches 7 bases. Germline V gene data show CDR1 as LGHNA and CDR2 as YSLEER. The V gene end was trimmed by 3 bases and the J gene end by 3 bases; junction bases not matched to a gene: 1. This CDR3 is built from 14 residues. In DNA, the CDR3 is TGCGCCAGCAGCCACACAGGGGACACCGGGGAGCTGTTTTTT. This codes for CASSHTGDTGELFF.

V gene TRBV19 combines with J gene TRBJ1-3; 9 nucleotides line up with TRBD1. The CDR3 is 16 amino acids. Germline V gives CDR1 LNHDA, CDR2 SQIVND (reference sequence). J lost 0 bases, V lost 5 bases, and 5 bases had no gene match. The CDR3 sequence is CASSVNRGHSGNTIYF. DNA of the CDR3: TGTGCCAGTAGTGTAAACAGGGGGCACTCTGGAAACACCATATATTTT.

This rearrangement joins TRBV11-3 to TRBJ2-5; 11 bases agree with TRBD1. The CDR3 contains 18 residues. Germline values: CDR1 SGHNT, CDR2 YENEEA. Germline trimming cut 5 bases from V and 0 bases from J; bases unmatched to any gene: 11. CDR3 DNA sequence: TGTGCCAGCAGCCCCCGGACAGGGGGCCCTTTATACCAAGAGACCCAGTACTTC. Amino acids: CASSPRTGGPLYQETQYF.

V usage is TRBV14 and J usage is TRBJ2-5; TRBD1 might be the D (6 bases). The germline CDR1 and CDR2 sequences are SGHDN and FVKESK. CDR3 length equals 16 residues. V was shortened by 4 bases and J by 7 bases, with 22 bases between the two germline ends. The CDR3 DNA reads TGTGCCAGCAGCCCCAGCCTACTGGGGTTCAGGGGGACCCAGTACTTC. Protein sequence: CASSPSLLGFRGTQYF.

This clone came up a few times. V is TRBV7-2 and J is TRBJ2-7; the D gene is possibly TRBD2 (6 bases). From germline, CDR1 is SGHTA and CDR2 FQGNSA. CDR3 size: 15 residues. Trimming cost V 2 bases and J 6 bases, with 17 bases left between them. As DNA, the CDR3 is TGTGCCAGCAGCTTACTCGGCGGGACCCTCTCCGAGCAGTACTTC. This sequence encodes CASSLLGGTLSEQYF.